A single sample is the source of the 14 T cell receptor beta chains below, sequenced in a study of cytomegalovirus exposure and HLA in healthy donors. PCR was performed using 60 Vbeta and 13 Jbeta primers. TCRdb's copy holds only in-frame clones and misses some; the assay was immunoSEQ multiplex PCR. In the table there are around 120,000 clones, 75% to 90% of which are singletons. The specimen was PBMCs. These receptors were obtained from a middle-aged woman in good health and CMV-seropositive.

The V call is TRBV5-6, the J call TRBJ2-7; D might be TRBD1 (5 bases). The CDR3 consists of 14 residues. Looked up from germline, CDR1 is SGHDT and CDR2 is YYEEEE. Trimming pared 0 bases from V and 1 base from J, leaving 8 bases between. The CDR3 DNA follows: TGTGCCAGCAGCTTGGGTGGGGCGTCCTACGAGCAGTACTTC. Its translation is CASSLGGASYEQYF.

The chain has TRBV15 and TRBJ1-2, with unresolved D. CDR1 LNHNV and CDR2 YYDKDF come from the germline V gene (reference sequence). The CDR3 has 15 amino acids. The V and J ends lost 0 bases and 0 bases respectively, with 8 bases between them. CDR3 nucleotides: TGTGCCACCAGCAGAGATCGATCGGCTAACTATGGCTACACCTTC. Its protein is CATSRDRSANYGYTF.

The sample holds one count of this clone. V gene TRBV5-3 combines with J gene TRBJ1-5, with TRBD1 as a possible D gene (5 bases). TRBV5-3 belongs to the ORF category, with a function that is uncertain. The CDR3 has 14 residues. Trimming took 2 bases from V and 6 from J, leaving 12 bases between them. The CDR3 spells CARSLGDPGQPQHF. The CDR3 coding sequence is TGTGCCAGAAGCTTAGGGGATCCCGGTCAGCCCCAGCATTTT.

This clone was picked up a small number of times. V is TRBV13 and J is TRBJ2-7; 11 nucleotides line up with TRBD2. The germline V gene encodes CDR1 PRHDT and CDR2 FYEKMQ (reference sequence). The CDR3 loop spans 17 amino acids. Trimming removed 6 bases from V and 2 bases from J; junction bases left unmatched: 12. CDR3 region: CASSFGLAGTETYEQYF. CDR3 DNA: TGTGCCAGCAGTTTTGGACTAGCGGGTACCGAAACCTACGAGCAGTACTTC.

This chain links TRBV5-4 with TRBJ2-3; TRBD2 aligns across 8 bases. The CDR3 totals 16 residues. Germline CDR1 is SGHNT and CDR2 is YYREEE (reference sequence). V gave up 0 bases and J gave up 2 bases; unmatched junction bases: 5. The CDR3 DNA follows: TGTGCCAGCAGCTTGGGGCGGGGGGCGACCACAGATACGCAGTATTTT. The encoded protein is CASSLGRGATTDTQYF.

The V call is TRBV5-4, the J call TRBJ2-5; D unclear. Trimming pared 1 base from V and 6 bases from J, leaving 10 bases between. CDR1 and CDR2 (germline): SGHNT, YYREEE (reference sequence). The CDR3 is made up of 13 amino acids. The CDR3 region is CASSLLEKKTQYF. The DNA for the CDR3 is TGTGCCAGCAGCTTGCTTGAGAAGAAGACCCAGTACTTC.

This clone occurred a few times. V gene TRBV7-2 combines with J gene TRBJ2-7; 7 positions agree with TRBD2. J lost 2 bases, V lost 5 bases, and 9 bases had no gene match. The CDR3 consists of 15 residues. Germline loops: CDR1 SGHTA, CDR2 FQGNSA. As DNA, the CDR3 is TGTGCCAGCAGCCCCGTATTAGCGGGTACCTACGAGCAGTACTTC. It specifies CASSPVLAGTYEQYF.

This clone was detected only a few times. CDR3 protein: CASTTQGARYEQYF. The CDR3 nucleotides are TGTGCCAGTACTACACAGGGGGCCCGCTACGAGCAGTACTTC. This rearrangement joins TRBV19 to TRBJ2-7; 9 bases agree with TRBD1. The V gene end was trimmed by 7 bases and the J gene end by 3 bases; junction bases not matched to a gene: 7. Germline V gives CDR1 LNHDA, CDR2 SQIVND (reference sequence). The CDR3 is 14 amino acids.

This clone occurred once. This chain joins TRBV10-3 and TRBJ1-2; 7 nucleotides line up with TRBD1. The V gene's germline CDR1 is ENHRY and CDR2 SYGVKD. Unmatched junction bases numbered 15, after V lost 10 bases and J lost 4 bases. This CDR3 comprises 15 residues. For the CDR3, the DNA is TGTGCCACCCGTCACTCGGACAGGACAATCTATGGCTACACCTTC. It is translated as CATRHSDRTIYGYTF.

This clone came up a few times. The chain couples TRBV7-2 to TRBJ2-7; D possibly corresponds to TRBD1 (5 bases). The CDR3 has 16 amino acids. Germline CDR1 SGHTA, CDR2 FQGNSA. Trimming took 2 bases from V and 0 from J, leaving 14 bases between them. The CDR3 region is CASSLPGHKYSYEQYF. Written as DNA, the CDR3 is TGTGCCAGCAGCTTACCAGGACACAAGTACTCCTACGAGCAGTACTTC. The whole variable domain, filled in from reference TRBV7-2 and TRBJ2-7, reads GAGVSQSPSNKVTEKGKDVELRCDPISGHTALYWYRQSLGQGLEFLIYFQGNSAPDKSGLPSDRFSAERTGGSVSTLTIQRTQQEDSAVYLCASSLPGHKYSYEQYFGPGTRLTVT.

This chain connects TRBV6-5 to TRBJ2-7, with 11 bases aligning to TRBD2. Germline CDR1 is MNHEY and CDR2 is SVGAGI. CDR3 length: 15 residues. J lost 0 bases, V lost 6 bases, and 4 bases had no gene match. In DNA, the CDR3 is TGTGCCAGCAGCCCGGGACTAGCGGCCTCCTACGAGCAGTACTTC. Amino acids: CASSPGLAASYEQYF.

This clone was seen once. The CDR3, as DNA: TGTGCCAGCAGCTTGGGGTTAGAAGAGACCCAGTACTTC. Amino acids: CASSLGLEETQYF. The J gene is TRBJ2-5, the V gene TRBV5-6; D ambiguous. Germline CDR1 and CDR2: SGHDT and YYEEEE. V lost 0 bases and J 3 bases, leaving 6 bases between the germline ends. This CDR3 has 13 amino acids.

V and J are TRBV2 and TRBJ2-5; 8 nucleotides match TRBD1. The length of the CDR3 is 16 residues. Germline V gene lookup returns CDR1 SNHLY and CDR2 FYNNEI. Trimming removed 6 bases from V and 11 bases from J; junction bases left unmatched: 20. The chain's CDR3 is CASRAVGQAPFSGQYF. The CDR3 bases are TGTGCCAGCAGGGCCGTGGGACAGGCCCCCTTCTCAGGGCAGTACTTC.

This clone has a single count. The V call is TRBV5-1, the J call TRBJ2-5; TRBD2 aligns across 13 bases. Trimming at V came to 4 bases and at J to 5 bases, leaving 8 bases not matched to a gene. The germline V gene encodes CDR1 SGHRS and CDR2 YFSETQ. This CDR3 is built from 16 residues. As DNA, the CDR3 is TGCGCCAGCAGCCGCGGGACTAGCGGGGCTCACGAGACCCAGTACTTC. It translates to CASSRGTSGAHETQYF.